What follows is one TCR beta chain and its context. The antigen it binds to is not known. No base-level quality is on record; no much larger clone is a single base apart. The data stem from a study of immunodeficiency (dated by TCRdb to the late 2010s). With respect to the entire study: Repertoire analysis was performed to search for VDJ recombination defects and oligoclonality.

Overall study results and their limits: CD4+ T cell V-J pairing and productive entropy appeared similar between patients and controls. Based on top-100 and total clonotype frequencies, severe oligoclonality was found in patient CD8+ T cells but not in patient CD4+ T cells. Entropy comparisons showed n=3 (open circles) for patients versus healthy controls; a thymic development effect was only suggested as possible.

Patients had fewer naive CD4 and especially CD8 T cells, with expanded effector memory subpopulations. Before TCR sequencing, CD3+CD4+ T cells were sorted from fresh PBMCs. Genomic DNA was extracted using the QIAamp DNA Blood Mini Kit and was submitted for immunoSEQ repertoire analysis. CDR3 regions were amplified by multiplex PCR from a standard quantity of genomic DNA template. PCR products were sequenced on an Illumina platform. Per the authors' processing: Alignment of sequences to a reference was performed, and V, D and J gene definitions were taken from IMGT. Closely related sequences were merged by a nearest-neighbor clustering algorithm so that PCR and sequencing errors were removed. V, D and J usage in productive unique and total sequences was analyzed using ImmunoSEQ Analyzer tools and R version 3.6.1. TCRdb holds this immuneACCESS table with in-frame rearrangements only. Some clones are missing; in checked studies, unresolved V genes explain under half, and the rest has no known cause. V and J calls and clone size are copied from that table; D and trimming were computed from the DNA. The table for this sample lists approximately 2,200 clones; approximately 86% of them were counted only once. The top ten hold approximately 20% of the sample.

The germline V gene gives CDR1 as MDHEN and CDR2 as SYDVKM. V and J lose 6 bases and 8 bases, and a span of 9 bases separates them. Counted from cysteine to phenylalanine, this CDR3 has 11 amino acids. Only CDR3 DNA remains: 33 bases, in frame from the first base. Sequenced material: CD4+ T cells from blood. The chain is assembled from TRBV28 and TRBJ2-3; TRBD2 could be the D gene, as 5 bases match. This receptor was obtained from a woman aged 18-29 years with POLD1 deficiency. The CDR3 reads as follows: CASSLGLTQYF. The base sequence is TGTGCCAGCAGCCTAGGACTTACGCAGTATTTT. Full variable domain (CDR3 extended with the reference TRBV28 and TRBJ2-3 proteins): DVKVTQSSRYLVKRTGEKVFLECVQDMDHENMFWYRQDPGLGLRLIYFSYDVKMKEKGDIPEGYSVSREKKERFSLILESASTNQTSMYLCASSLGLTQYFGPGTRLTVL.